This T cell receptor beta chain was captured in a study of Graves' ophthalmopathy and Graves' hyperthyroidism. The wider study: Before any treatment, peripheral blood was taken at the initial diagnosis.

Researchers turned away patients with other autoimmune diseases, uncontrolled infections, pregnancy or lactation. CDR3 regions of TCR beta were amplified from RNA transcripts. HTBI-primed RT-PCR formed the first round, and a multiplex PCR formed the second. TCRdb independently ran MiXCR on the multiplex PCR reads; one entry per CDR3 protein. The repertoire holds 150,000 or so distinct CDR3 sequences, with 39% as singletons. There are 16 residues in the CDR3. V shed 2 bases, J shed 2 bases, and the junction held 6 bases outside the gene matches. In germline, CDR1 is MNHNS, CDR2 SASEGT. What was sequenced was peripheral blood. The clonotype was recovered from a man aged 25 to 40 with Graves' ophthalmopathy. V is TRBV6-1 and J is TRBJ1-1, with TRBD1 identical over 9 bases. The CDR3, as DNA: TGTGCCAGCAGTGAATTACGGGGACAGGGTAACACTGAAGCTTTCTTT. It is translated as CASSELRGQGNTEAFF.